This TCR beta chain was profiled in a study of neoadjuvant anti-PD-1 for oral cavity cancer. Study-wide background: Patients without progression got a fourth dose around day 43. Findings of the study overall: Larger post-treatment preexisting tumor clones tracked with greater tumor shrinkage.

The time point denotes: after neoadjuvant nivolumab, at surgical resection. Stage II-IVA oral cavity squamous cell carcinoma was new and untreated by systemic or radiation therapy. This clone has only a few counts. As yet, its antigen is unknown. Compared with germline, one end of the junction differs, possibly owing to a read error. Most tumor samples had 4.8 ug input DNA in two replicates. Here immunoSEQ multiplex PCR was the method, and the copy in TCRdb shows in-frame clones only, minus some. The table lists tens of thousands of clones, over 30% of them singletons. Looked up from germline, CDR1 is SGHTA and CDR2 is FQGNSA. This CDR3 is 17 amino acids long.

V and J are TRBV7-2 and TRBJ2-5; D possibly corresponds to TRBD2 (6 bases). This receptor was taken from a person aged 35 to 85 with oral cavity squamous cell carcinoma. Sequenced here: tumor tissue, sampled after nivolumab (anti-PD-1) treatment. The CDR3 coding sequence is TGTGCCAGCAGCTTAAGGTATGGAGTAGCGGCTCAAGCGACCCAGTACTTC. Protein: CASSLRYGVAAQATQYF.